Listed below are T cell receptor beta chains from one sample, sequenced in a study of T cells in Graves' hyperthyroidism and ophthalmopathy. TCRdb re-derived calls from the multiplex PCR reads in MiXCR, one entry per CDR3 protein. Altogether about 540,000 distinct CDR3 sequences are present, 46% being singletons, with the ten largest covering about 7.9%. Sequenced material: peripheral blood or thyroid tissue (not recorded which). These receptors all stem from a woman aged 18 to 35 with Graves' hyperthyroidism. CDR3s include the opening cysteine and the closing phenylalanine or tryptophan. D genes are given only for firm matches. A row's size may be missing; if present it is once, few, many or a size class.

TRBV6-1,TRBJ2-7,.,.,TGTGCCAGCAACCAACAGGGTTTGCCCTACGAGCAGTACTTC,CASNQQGLPYEQYF
TRBV7-2,TRBJ2-7,TRBD2,.,TGTGCCAGCAGCGCAACTAGCGAAACCTACGAGCAGTACTTC,CASSATSETYEQYF
TRBV10-3,TRBJ1-1,.,.,TGTGCCAGCAGTCCGGAGGGTAAAGGGACTGAAGCTTTCTTT,CASSPEGKGTEAFF
TRBV10-3,TRBJ2-7,TRBD2,few,TGTGCCATCAGTGAAACTAGCGGGAGTTCTTTCTACGAGCAGTACTTC,CAISETSGSSFYEQYF
TRBV29-1,TRBJ2-5,.,.,TGCAGCGCCGGACGATCCGCAGAGACCCAGTACTTC,CSAGRSAETQYF
TRBV7-9,TRBJ1-1,.,.,TGTGCCAGCAGCCACAGAGCGAACACTGAAGCTTTCTTT,CASSHRANTEAFF
TRBV25-1,TRBJ1-2,TRBD1,.,TGTGCCAGCAGTGCCCTTCAGGGGGCGGGCTACACCTTC,CASSALQGAGYTF
TRBV2,TRBJ1-3,.,.,TGTGCCAGCAGTGTCGGGGTGGAAGGAAACACCATATATTTT,CASSVGVEGNTIYF
TRBV7-9,TRBJ2-7,TRBD2,many,TGTGCCAGCAGCTACGATTCGACTAGCGGGAGCTCCTACGAGCAGTACTTC,CASSYDSTSGSSYEQYF
TRBV5-1,TRBJ1-1,.,.,TGCGCCAGCAGCTTGCGGGGGACCACTGAAGCTTTCTTT,CASSLRGTTEAFF
TRBV20-1,TRBJ1-4,TRBD1,.,TGCAGTGCCACCGACAGGGTGGATGAAAAACTGTTTTTT,CSATDRVDEKLFF
TRBV25-1,TRBJ2-7,TRBD2,.,TGTGCCATAGCCGGGAGGGGCGAGCAGTACTTC,CAIAGRGEQYF
TRBV11-2,TRBJ2-5,.,.,TGTGCCAGCACCCGGCCTCGGCGCTACCAAGAGACCCAGTACTTC,CASTRPRRYQETQYF
TRBV7-2,TRBJ1-2,.,few,TGTGCCAGCAGCTTAAACGATTTCGCAGGAGGCGGCTACACCTTC,CASSLNDFAGGGYTF
TRBV5-1,TRBJ1-3,.,.,TGCGCCAGCAGCTTTGCGACCTCTGGAAACACCATATATTTT,CASSFATSGNTIYF
TRBV25-1,TRBJ1-2,TRBD1,.,TGTGCCAGCAGTGACCCCGGACAGGGGATCTATGGCTACACCTTC,CASSDPGQGIYGYTF
TRBV7-2,TRBJ2-7,TRBD2,few,TGTGCCAGCAGCTTGGGACTAGCGGGAGGTTACTACGAGCAGTACTTC,CASSLGLAGGYYEQYF
TRBV5-1,TRBJ1-4,.,many,TGCGCCAGCAGCTTGGATCACCTCGATGAAAAACTGTTTTTT,CASSLDHLDEKLFF
TRBV24-1,TRBJ2-5,.,many,TGTGCCACCACCTTGGGCGACCAAGAGACCCAGTACTTC,CATTLGDQETQYF
TRBV10-3,TRBJ2-2,.,.,TGTGCCATCACCCCCGGTCGCGGGGCGAACACCGGGGAGCTGTTTTTT,CAITPGRGANTGELFF
TRBV24-1,TRBJ2-5,.,.,TGTGCCACCAGCGCCTCAGGGCGAAGAGAGACCCAGTACTTC,CATSASGRRETQYF
TRBV14,TRBJ2-7,.,few,TGTGCCAGCAGCCAGGCCCGCTTGGGGTACGAGCAGTACTTC,CASSQARLGYEQYF
TRBV4-3,TRBJ2-5,.,few,TGCGCCAGCAGCCAAGGGCCGGCCGAGACCCAGTACTTC,CASSQGPAETQYF
TRBV29-1,TRBJ1-2,.,.,TGCAGCACGAGGGGATGGGGCTATGGCTACACCTTC,CSTRGWGYGYTF
TRBV25-1,TRBJ1-2,.,.,TGTGCCCGGGGGCACAACTATGGCTACACCTTC,CARGHNYGYTF
TRBV6-5,TRBJ2-7,.,many,TGTGCCAGCAGCGCAGCTAACTACGAGCAGTACTTC,CASSAANYEQYF
TRBV7-9,TRBJ2-7,TRBD1,.,TGTGCCAGCAGCTGGTCCCGGGACAGGGGCTACGAGCAGTACTTC,CASSWSRDRGYEQYF
TRBV29-1,TRBJ1-2,TRBD1,once,TGCAGCGTTGACGCACAGGGGTTAGGGGGCTACACCTTC,CSVDAQGLGGYTF
TRBV10-3,TRBJ1-2,.,.,TGTGCCATCAGTTATACGCTAGGCGTGCAAGCTAACTATGGCTACACCTTC,CAISYTLGVQANYGYTF
TRBV7-8,TRBJ1-1,.,.,TGTGCCAGCAGCTTAGGTGGTAGCACTAAAGCTTTCTTT,CASSLGGSTKAFF
TRBV19,TRBJ2-7,.,few,TGTGCCAGTAGAGAGCGGGCCTCCTACGAGCAGTACTTC,CASRERASYEQYF
TRBV4-2,TRBJ1-4,.,once,TGTGCCAGCAGCCAAGATTCCAGTTTCGGTGAAAAACTGTTTTTT,CASSQDSSFGEKLFF
TRBV7-2,TRBJ1-1,TRBD1,.,TGTGCCAGCAGTGAGGACAGGGGAAACACTGAAGCTTTCTTT,CASSEDRGNTEAFF
TRBV10-3,TRBJ1-1,.,.,TGTGCCATCAGTGAGTCGGCAGGGAGCACTGAAGCTTTCTTT,CAISESAGSTEAFF
TRBV20-1,TRBJ1-2,.,.,TGCAGTGCCAGCACTAGGGAGCACTATGGCTACACCTTC,CSASTREHYGYTF
TRBV25-1,TRBJ1-2,.,.,TGTGCCAGCAGAGATAGTAGGGTTAGAGGCTACACCTTC,CASRDSRVRGYTF
TRBV10-3,TRBJ2-7,TRBD1,.,TGTGCCATCAGTTGGACAGGGAACCCTACCGAGCGGTACTTC,CAISWTGNPTERYF